These 16 T cell receptor beta chains share one sample of origin, sequenced in a study of blood T cell repertoires in COVID-19 (dated by TCRdb to the early 2020s). Receptor libraries were prepared by the immunoSEQ multiplex PCR assay. Here the immuneACCESS table is served through TCRdb, limited to in-frame sequences with V and J called. Missing clones are a known gap in these copies; in checked studies unresolved V genes cover under half, and the rest lacks a known reason. The sample table holds 200,000 to 250,000 clones, of which 65% to 85% were seen once. The ten most abundant clones make up approximately 4.6% of the sample. The sample consisted of PBMCs or T cells enriched from blood (not recorded which). These receptors were collected from a man aged 25 to 40 with acute COVID-19.

There are a few counts of this clone. The gene calls are TRBV13 and TRBJ1-2; D uncertain. This CDR3 has 12 residues. Between the trimmed V and J ends, which lost 4 bases and 7 bases, there was a span of 10 bases. Germline lookup yields CDR1 PRHDT and CDR2 FYEKMQ (reference sequence). The CDR3 DNA reads as TGTGCCAGCAGCTCCAGGTTTAGTGGCTACACCTTC. Amino acid sequence: CASSSRFSGYTF. The full variable domain, rest sourced from reference TRBV13 and TRBJ1-2, is AAGVIQSPRHLIKEKRETATLKCYPIPRHDTVYWYQQGPGQDPQFLISFYEKMQSDKGSIPDRFSAQQFSDYHSELNMSSLELGDSALYFCASSSRFSGYTFGSGTRLTVV.

V usage is TRBV3-1 (or the pseudogene TRBV3-2) and J usage is TRBJ2-1; TRBD2 matches 12 bases. V trimming: 4 bases; J trimming: 4 bases; junction bases outside the gene matches: 5. Germline CDR1 is LGHDT and CDR2 is YNNKEL (reference sequence). The CDR3 has 16 amino acids. The CDR3 DNA follows: TGTGCCAGCAGCCCCAACCTAGCGGGGGGGTACAATGAGCAGTTCTTC. It yields the protein CASSPNLAGGYNEQFF.

This clone was seen once. The chain uses TRBV6-5 and TRBJ2-1; a possible D gene is TRBD2 (5 bases). V lost 7 bases, J lost 0 bases, and 7 bases lay in between. Germline V gene data show CDR1 as MNHEY and CDR2 as SVGAGI. CDR3 length: 13 amino acids. The CDR3 spells CASTGSSYNEQFF. Written as DNA, the CDR3 is TGTGCCAGCACGGGGAGCTCCTACAATGAGCAGTTCTTC.

CDR3 loop: CASSLVFSNTGELFF. CDR3 bases: TGTGCCAGCAGCTTGGTTTTCTCGAACACCGGGGAGCTGTTTTTT. The chain combines TRBV5-5 with TRBJ2-2; D not certain. The CDR3 consists of 15 residues. The V gene's germline CDR1 is SGHKS and CDR2 YYEKEE (reference sequence). Trimming took off 0 bases at V and 0 bases at J, with 6 bases between the two ends.

The V call is TRBV10-3, the J call TRBJ2-1; 10 bases agree with TRBD2. Germline assignment: CDR1 ENHRY and CDR2 SYGVKD. CDR3 size: 14 residues. V shed 6 bases and J 10 bases; nucleotides not matched to a gene: 9. CDR3 amino acids: CAIRAGGTVSEQFF. CDR3 sequence (DNA): TGTGCCATCAGAGCGGGGGGGACAGTCAGCGAGCAGTTCTTC.

This sequence joins TRBV23-1 and TRBJ1-3; no clear D gene. TRBV23-1 is an ORF, and what it does is uncertain. This CDR3 is 18 amino acids long. The ends were cut back, 7 bases at V and 0 bases at J, with 22 bases in the middle. The CDR3 region is CASTKDSLGRHSGNTIYF. The DNA of the CDR3 is TGCGCCAGCACGAAGGACTCTCTTGGACGCCACTCTGGAAACACCATATATTTT.

The chain carries TRBV12-2 and TRBJ2-7; the D call of TRBD2 is as the table states it, not checked on the DNA. TRBV12-2 is an annotated pseudogene. The CDR3 sequence is 13 residues long. The chain's CDR3 is CASRCGLSYEQYF. In DNA, the CDR3 is TGTGCAAGTCGCTGCGGCCTCTCCTACGAGCAGTACTTC.

This clone was counted only a few times. The chain is built from TRBV19 and TRBJ2-5, with 10 nucleotides matching TRBD2. Germline V gives CDR1 LNHDA, CDR2 SQIVND (reference sequence). Losses at the gene ends were 2 bases for V and 6 bases for J; bases not matched to a gene: 6. CDR3 size: 15 residues. The CDR3 loop is CASSIMGTSDQTQYF. For the CDR3, the DNA is TGTGCCAGTAGTATAATGGGGACTAGCGATCAGACCCAGTACTTC.

V is TRBV6-4 and J is TRBJ2-7; D is possibly TRBD2 (5 bases). Deletions cut 0 bases from V and 2 bases from J, with 23 bases between. The CDR3 extends over 19 amino acids. Germline CDR1 is MRHNA and CDR2 is SNTAGT. The CDR3 DNA is TGTGCCAGCAGTGACTCGATAGTCCAAGAGGGCCTGGGGACCTACGAGCAGTACTTC. Residues: CASSDSIVQEGLGTYEQYF.

This chain connects TRBV7-6 to TRBJ2-7; 7 nucleotides agree with TRBD2. The V gene's germline CDR1 is SGHVS and CDR2 FNYEAQ. Unmatched junction bases numbered 8, after V lost 1 base and J lost 5 bases. The CDR3 is made up of 15 amino acids. Here the CDR3 reads CASSLEWGLSNEQYF. Here the CDR3 DNA reads TGTGCCAGCAGCTTAGAATGGGGACTAAGCAACGAGCAGTACTTC.

The V and J genes are TRBV15 and TRBJ2-3; D is unclear. CDR3 size: 12 residues. Germline V gene sequence: CDR1 LNHNV, CDR2 YYDKDF (reference sequence). V lost 0 bases to trimming and J lost 8 bases, with 6 bases between them. For the CDR3, the DNA is TGTGCCACCAGCAGAGAGCGCGGTACGCAGTATTTT. It specifies CATSRERGTQYF. Using reference TRBV15 and TRBJ2-3 for the parts outside the CDR3, the full variable domain is DAMVIQNPRYQVTQFGKPVTLSCSQTLNHNVMYWYQQKSSQAPKLLFHYYDKDFNNEADTPDNFQSRRPNTSFCFLDIRSPGLGDTAMYLCATSRERGTQYFGPGTRLTVL.

This clone was recorded at least ten times. The rearrangement uses TRBV1 and TRBJ2-2; whether TRBD2, the table's D call, matches the DNA was not checked. TRBV1 represents a pseudogene. This CDR3 comprises 16 residues. The CDR3 sequence is CTSSQGLAGGTGELFF. CDR3 nucleotide sequence: TGCACCAGCAGCCAAGGACTAGCGGGGGGCACCGGGGAGCTGTTTTTT.

This chain links TRBV14 with TRBJ1-6; D gene ambiguous. Between the trimmed V and J ends, which lost 1 base and 3 bases, there was a span of 13 bases. This CDR3 has 17 residues. Per germline, CDR1 SGHDN and CDR2 FVKESK. CDR3 in DNA: TGTGCCAGCAGCCAAGTAGCAGGAGGTTACTATAATTCACCCCTCCACTTT. It encodes CASSQVAGGYYNSPLHF.

This chain connects TRBV6-1 to TRBJ1-6; 8 nucleotides agree with TRBD1. This CDR3 comprises 15 residues. Germline CDR1 and CDR2: MNHNS and SASEGT. J was trimmed by 6 bases and V by 2 bases; bases with no gene match: 3. CDR3 loop: CASSERTGSNSPLHF. As DNA, the CDR3 is TGTGCCAGCAGTGAAAGGACAGGGAGTAATTCACCCCTCCACTTT.

The rearrangement links TRBV18 to TRBJ1-5, with D possibly matching TRBD1 (6 bases). Trimming took 6 bases from V and 3 from J, leaving 12 bases between them. Germline CDR1 KGHSH, CDR2 LQKENI. This CDR3 comprises 14 residues. The CDR3 bases are TGTGCCAGCTCTGTCGGGGGGGCCAATCAGCCCCAGCATTTT. It encodes CASSVGGANQPQHF.

This rearrangement joins TRBV5-6 to TRBJ1-1; TRBD1 is a possible D gene (5 bases). V was pared by 4 bases and J by 5 bases, with 15 bases between. Per germline, CDR1 SGHDT and CDR2 YYEEEE. The CDR3 spans 14 residues. The CDR3 reads CASSRRSGRTEAFF. The CDR3 DNA is TGTGCCAGCAGCCGACGTTCAGGGCGGACTGAAGCTTTCTTT. Variable domain in full (rest from reference TRBV5-6 and TRBJ1-1): DAGVTQSPTHLIKTRGQQVTLRCSPKSGHDTVSWYQQALGQGPQFIFQYYEEEERQRGNFPDRFSGHQFPNYSSELNVNALLLGDSALYLCASSRRSGRTEAFFGQGTRLTVV.